The 14 T cell receptor beta chains below come from one sample, sequenced in a study of blood T cell repertoires in COVID-19. Sequenced by immunoSEQ multiplex PCR; TCRdb stores in-frame clones only, minus some. The sample has about 190,000 clones; about 85% are singletons. What was sequenced was peripheral blood. The source of these receptors is a man aged 65 to 85 with active or convalescent COVID-19.

This rearrangement joins TRBV29-1 to TRBJ2-7, with 8 nucleotides matching TRBD2. CDR1 SQVTM and CDR2 ANQGSEA come from the germline V gene. The CDR3 extends over 14 amino acids. Trimming took 2 bases from V and 0 from J; bases not matched to a gene: 3. CDR3 sequence: CSVETGGASYEQYF. CDR3 DNA sequence: TGCAGCGTTGAAACGGGGGGGGCCTCCTACGAGCAGTACTTC.

This rearrangement joins TRBV5-4 to TRBJ1-2; D is ambiguous. Per germline, CDR1 SGHNT and CDR2 YYREEE (reference sequence). The germline V and J ends were trimmed by 8 bases and 0 bases, with 11 bases remaining between them. The CDR3 extends over 13 amino acids. CDR3 protein: CASRLSTNYGYTF. The DNA for the CDR3 is TGTGCCAGTCGACTATCGACTAACTATGGCTACACCTTC.

The V gene is TRBV4-3, the J gene TRBJ1-4; 9 bases match TRBD1. Germline V gene lookup returns CDR1 LGHNA and CDR2 YSLEER. This CDR3 is 16 amino acids long. V was clipped by 1 base and J by 8 bases; unmatched bases: 8. CDR3 DNA sequence: TGCGCCAGCAGCCAAGGCTCTGGACAGGGGAAAGAAAAACTGTTTTTT. Its translation is CASSQGSGQGKEKLFF.

With respect to this clone: One end of the junction varies from germline; a read error may be responsible. The V call is TRBV28, the J call TRBJ1-1; D is unclear. Germline V gene data show CDR1 as MDHEN and CDR2 as SYDVKM. The CDR3 length is 15 residues. CDR3: CAGSAGGVMNTEAFF. In DNA form, the CDR3 reads TGTGCCGGCAGTGCTGGAGGCGTCATGAACACTGAAGCTTTCTTT.

The rearrangement uses TRBV3-1 (or the pseudogene TRBV3-2) and TRBJ1-1, with D hard to call. V gave up 5 bases and J gave up 4 bases, with 8 bases separating them. Germline loops: CDR1 LGHDT, CDR2 YNNKEL (reference sequence). The CDR3 spans 12 residues. This CDR3 reads CASSRSGTEAFF. CDR3 nucleotide sequence: TGTGCCAGCAGCAGATCGGGCACTGAAGCTTTCTTT.

The CDR3 region has the DNA TGTGCCAGCAGCAGGGACAGGGGTGGCTACACCTTC. Protein: CASSRDRGGYTF. The chain carries TRBV3-1 (or the pseudogene TRBV3-2) and TRBJ1-2; 10 nucleotides agree with TRBD1. Trimming at V came to 5 bases and at J to 7 bases, leaving 1 base not matched to a gene. The CDR3 is 12 amino acids. Germline V CDR1 and CDR2: LGHDT, YNNKEL (reference sequence).

The chain is built from TRBV27 and TRBJ2-7; the match to TRBD1 covers 8 bases. V was pared by 6 bases and J by 1 base, with 5 bases of the junction left unmatched. Germline V CDR1 and CDR2: MNHEY, SMNVEV (reference sequence). The CDR3 covers 14 residues. The CDR3 sequence is CASSITGGSYEQYF. As DNA, the CDR3 is TGTGCCAGCAGCATAACAGGGGGATCCTACGAGCAGTACTTC.

In DNA form, the CDR3 reads TGTGCCATCACGCCAGGGACAGGGGGCCACGAGCAGTACTTC. Protein sequence: CAITPGTGGHEQYF. The chain employs TRBV10-3 and TRBJ2-7; 12 nucleotides line up with TRBD1. The CDR3 length is 14 residues. Germline V gene sequence: CDR1 ENHRY, CDR2 SYGVKD. V shed 7 bases and J 5 bases; nucleotides not matched to a gene: 6.

The rearrangement joins TRBV6-6 to TRBJ1-4; D unresolved. V shed 7 bases and J shed 0 bases, with 9 bases lying between them. This CDR3 is 14 amino acids long. CDR1 MNHNY and CDR2 SVGAGI come from the germline V gene (reference sequence). CDR3: CASTKTTTNEKLFF. The CDR3 nucleotides are TGTGCCAGCACCAAGACTACAACTAATGAAAAACTGTTTTTT.

In regard to this clone: Other DNA sequences in this sample translate to the same CDR3. The chain is built from TRBV3-1 (or the pseudogene TRBV3-2) and TRBJ2-5; TRBD2 agrees at 11 bases. CDR3 length: 15 amino acids. Looked up from germline, CDR1 is LGHDT and CDR2 is YNNKEL (reference sequence). Trimming at V came to 1 base and at J to 5 bases, leaving 3 bases not matched to a gene. CDR3 protein: CASSQGTSGRETQYF. In DNA form, the CDR3 reads TGTGCCAGCAGCCAAGGGACTAGCGGGCGCGAGACCCAGTACTTC.

For the CDR3, the DNA is TGTGCCACCAGCAGAGATGGTACAGCTCAAGAGACCCAGTACTTC. Its translation: CATSRDGTAQETQYF. The chain uses TRBV15 and TRBJ2-5; D unclear. The germline V gene has CDR1 LNHNV and CDR2 YYDKDF (reference sequence). There are 15 residues in the CDR3. With 0 bases removed from V and 2 bases from J, the gap between germline ends came to 10 bases.

The chain uses TRBV5-1 and TRBJ1-6, with 7 bases aligning to TRBD1. Germline V lookup: CDR1 SGHRS, CDR2 YFSETQ. Trimming cost V 4 bases and J 6 bases; bases outside gene matches: 7. The CDR3 has 15 residues. CDR3 residues: CASSGGTDRNSPLHF. The CDR3 nucleotides read TGCGCCAGCAGCGGCGGGACAGACCGTAATTCACCCCTCCACTTT.

This chain links TRBV5-5 with TRBJ2-6; perhaps TRBD1 as D (8 bases). This CDR3 spans 17 amino acids. From germline, CDR1 is SGHKS and CDR2 YYEKEE (reference sequence). Deletions cut 5 bases from V and 3 bases from J, with 18 bases between. CDR3 in amino acids: CASRFGQGGRGANVLTF. CDR3 DNA: TGTGCCAGCAGATTTGGACAGGGAGGGCGTGGGGCCAACGTCCTGACTTTC.

The chain carries TRBV27 and TRBJ2-7; TRBD2 matches 12 bases. This CDR3 is 17 amino acids long. The germline V gene has CDR1 MNHEY and CDR2 SMNVEV (reference sequence). The V gene end was trimmed by 5 bases and the J gene end by 1 base; junction bases not matched to a gene: 9. CDR3 nucleotides: TGTGCCAGCAGTGCATCTAGCGGGGGGGCTGGGTCCTACGAGCAGTACTTC. This sequence encodes CASSASSGGAGSYEQYF.